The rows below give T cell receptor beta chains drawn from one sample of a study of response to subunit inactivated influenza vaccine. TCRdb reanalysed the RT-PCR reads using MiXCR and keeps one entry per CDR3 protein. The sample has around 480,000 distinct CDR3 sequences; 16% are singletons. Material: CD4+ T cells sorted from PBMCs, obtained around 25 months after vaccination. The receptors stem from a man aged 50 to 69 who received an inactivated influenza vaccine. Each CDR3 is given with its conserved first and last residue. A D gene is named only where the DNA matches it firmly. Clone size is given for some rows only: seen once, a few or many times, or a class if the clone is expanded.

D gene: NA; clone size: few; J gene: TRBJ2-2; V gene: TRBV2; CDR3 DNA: TGTGCCAGCAATCGGGCGGCAAACACCGGGGAGCTGTTTTTT; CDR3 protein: CASNRAANTGELFF
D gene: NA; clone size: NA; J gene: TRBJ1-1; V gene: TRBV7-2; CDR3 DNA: TGTGCCAGCAGCACCCAAACAGGTCCTGAAGCTTTCTTT; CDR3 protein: CASSTQTGPEAFF
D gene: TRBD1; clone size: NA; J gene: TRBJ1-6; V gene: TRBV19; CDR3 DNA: TGTGCCAGCTGGACAGGGGGAATTTATTCACCCCTCCACTTT; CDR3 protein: CASWTGGIYSPLHF
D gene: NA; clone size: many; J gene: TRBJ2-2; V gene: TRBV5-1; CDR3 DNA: TGCGCCAGCAGCTTGGGGACAACTAGCAACACCGGGGAGCTGTTTTTT; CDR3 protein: CASSLGTTSNTGELFF
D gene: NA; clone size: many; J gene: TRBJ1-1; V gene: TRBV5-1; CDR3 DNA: TGCGCCAGCAACAATGCGGCAGGGATGGGGATGAACACTGAAGCTTTCTTT; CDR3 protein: CASNNAAGMGMNTEAFF
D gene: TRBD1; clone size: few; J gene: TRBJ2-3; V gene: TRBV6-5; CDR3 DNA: TGTGCCAGCAGTTATTTAAATCAGGGGGCCTATTACACAGATACGCAGTATTTT; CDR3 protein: CASSYLNQGAYYTDTQYF
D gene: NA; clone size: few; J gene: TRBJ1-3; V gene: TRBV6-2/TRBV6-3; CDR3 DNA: TGTGCCAGCAGTCACCGCTCTGGAAACACCATATATTTT; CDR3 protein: CASSHRSGNTIYF
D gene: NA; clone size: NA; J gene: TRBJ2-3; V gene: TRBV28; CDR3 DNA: TGTGCCAGCTTGGGATATGGAGATACGCAGTATTTT; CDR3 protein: CASLGYGDTQYF
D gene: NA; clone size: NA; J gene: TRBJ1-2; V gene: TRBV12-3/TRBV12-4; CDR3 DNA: TGTGCCAGCAGTTTAGTCGGGGTCCACACCTTC; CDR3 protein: CASSLVGVHTF
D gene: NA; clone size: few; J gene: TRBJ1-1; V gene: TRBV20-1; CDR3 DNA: TGCAGTGCTAGAGTCGTAGGGAGGGGGTACACTGAAGCTTTCTTT; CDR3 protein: CSARVVGRGYTEAFF
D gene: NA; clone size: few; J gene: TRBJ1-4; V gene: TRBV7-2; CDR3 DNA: TGTGCCAGCAGCTTAGGCTGGGGGATCCGTAGTGAAAAACTGTTTTTT; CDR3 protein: CASSLGWGIRSEKLFF
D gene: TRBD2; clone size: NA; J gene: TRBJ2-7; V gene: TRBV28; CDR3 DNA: TGTGCCAGCAGTTCAGCGGGGGGGCCTGGCGAGCAGTACTTC; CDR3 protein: CASSSAGGPGEQYF
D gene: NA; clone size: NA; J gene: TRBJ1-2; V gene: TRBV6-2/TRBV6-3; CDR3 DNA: TGTGCCAGCAGTTACCTGCAGGTTCCTAACTACACCTTC; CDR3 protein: CASSYLQVPNYTF
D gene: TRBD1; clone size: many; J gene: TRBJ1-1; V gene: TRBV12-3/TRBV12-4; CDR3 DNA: TGTGCCAGCAGTTCCGGGACAGTGAACACTGAAGCTTTCTTT; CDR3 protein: CASSSGTVNTEAFF
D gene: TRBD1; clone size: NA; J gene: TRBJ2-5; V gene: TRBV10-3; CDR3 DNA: TGTGCCACAAGGGACAGGGAGACCCAAGAGACCCAGTACTTC; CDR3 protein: CATRDRETQETQYF
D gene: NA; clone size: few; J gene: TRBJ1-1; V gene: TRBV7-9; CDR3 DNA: TGTGCCAGCAGCTACCTGCAGACTGAAGCTTTCTTT; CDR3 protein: CASSYLQTEAFF
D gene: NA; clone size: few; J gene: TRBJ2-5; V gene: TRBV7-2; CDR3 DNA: TGTGCCAGCAGCCGGAAAGCCGGGACCCAAGAGACCCAGTACTTC; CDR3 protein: CASSRKAGTQETQYF
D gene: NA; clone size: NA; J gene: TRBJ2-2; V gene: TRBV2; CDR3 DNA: TGTGCCAGCAGTCAAGGGGGGCCGGGAACCGGGGAGCTGTTTTTT; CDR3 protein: CASSQGGPGTGELFF
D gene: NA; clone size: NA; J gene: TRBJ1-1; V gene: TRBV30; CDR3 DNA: TGTGCCTGGAGTGTGCGAGTTTTGAACACTGAAGCTTTCTTT; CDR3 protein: CAWSVRVLNTEAFF
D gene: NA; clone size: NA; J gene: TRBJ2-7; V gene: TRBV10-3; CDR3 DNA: TGTGCCATCAGAGAAGACACTTGGAGCTCCTACGAGCAGTACTTC; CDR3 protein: CAIREDTWSSYEQYF
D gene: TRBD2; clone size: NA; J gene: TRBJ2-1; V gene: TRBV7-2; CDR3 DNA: TGTGCCAGCAGCCCTCGGACTAGCGGGAGTCATGTGGAGCAGTTCTTC; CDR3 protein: CASSPRTSGSHVEQFF
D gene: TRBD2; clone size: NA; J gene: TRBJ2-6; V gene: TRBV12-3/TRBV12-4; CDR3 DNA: TGTGCCAGCAGTTTGTCGAGCGGGGACCGCTCTGGGGCCAACGTCCTGACTTTC; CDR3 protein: CASSLSSGDRSGANVLTF
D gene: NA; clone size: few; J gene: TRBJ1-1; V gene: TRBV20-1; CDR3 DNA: TGCAGTGCTAGAGATAGTATATCGGAGCGGCACACTGAAGCTTTCTTT; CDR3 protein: CSARDSISERHTEAFF
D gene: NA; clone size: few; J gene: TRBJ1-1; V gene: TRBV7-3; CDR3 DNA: TGTGCCAGCAGCATTAACCCGGGATCAGCGGCCACTGAAGCTTTCTTT; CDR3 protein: CASSINPGSAATEAFF
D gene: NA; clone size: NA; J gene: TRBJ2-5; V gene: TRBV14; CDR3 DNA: TGTGCCAGCAGCCAGGGACTGGTAAAAGAGACCCAGTACTTC; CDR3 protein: CASSQGLVKETQYF
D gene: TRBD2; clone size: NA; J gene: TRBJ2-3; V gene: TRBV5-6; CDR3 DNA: TGTGCCACCCTCCCCGGGGGGGAGACAGATACGCAGTATTTT; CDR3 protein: CATLPGGETDTQYF
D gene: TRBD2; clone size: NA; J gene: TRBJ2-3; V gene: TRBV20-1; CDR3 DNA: TGCAGTGCTCTCCGGGGACTAGCGGGAATCGGTACGCAGTATTTT; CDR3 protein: CSALRGLAGIGTQYF
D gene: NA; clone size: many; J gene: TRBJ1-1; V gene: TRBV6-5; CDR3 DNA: TGTGCCAGCAGTATACCTAAGGACACTGAAGCTTTCTTT; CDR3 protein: CASSIPKDTEAFF
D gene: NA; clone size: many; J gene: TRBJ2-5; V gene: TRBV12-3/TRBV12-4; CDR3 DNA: TGTGCCAGCAGTCCCGGCAGTGAGACCCAGTACTTC; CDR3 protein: CASSPGSETQYF
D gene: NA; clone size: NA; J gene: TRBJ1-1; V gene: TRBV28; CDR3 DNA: TGTGCCAGCGTGAGGGGTAGGGACACTGAAGCTTTCTTT; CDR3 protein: CASVRGRDTEAFF
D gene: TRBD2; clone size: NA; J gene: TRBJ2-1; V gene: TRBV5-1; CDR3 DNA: TGCGCCAGCAGCCGGAAAACCGGGACTAGCGTCTACAATGAGCAGTTCTTC; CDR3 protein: CASSRKTGTSVYNEQFF
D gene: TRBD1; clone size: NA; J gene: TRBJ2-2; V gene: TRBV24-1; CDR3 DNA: TGTGCCACCAGTGACCTGACAGGGGGGAACACCGGGGAGCTGTTTTTT; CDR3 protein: CATSDLTGGNTGELFF
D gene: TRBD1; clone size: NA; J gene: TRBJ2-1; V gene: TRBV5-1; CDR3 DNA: TGCGCCAGCAGCTTACAGGGGGTTGCGAACAATGAGCAGTTCTTC; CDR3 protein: CASSLQGVANNEQFF
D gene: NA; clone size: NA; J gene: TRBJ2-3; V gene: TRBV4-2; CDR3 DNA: TGTGCCAGCAGCCACTCAGGCGTTCCCACAGATACGCAGTATTTT; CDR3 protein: CASSHSGVPTDTQYF
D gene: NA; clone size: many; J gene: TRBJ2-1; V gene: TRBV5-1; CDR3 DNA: TGCGCCAGCAGCTTAGGCCCAGGTTGGGGGGCGGATGAGCAGTTCTTC; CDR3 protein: CASSLGPGWGADEQFF
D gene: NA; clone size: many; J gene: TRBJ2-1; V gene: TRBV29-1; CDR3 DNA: TGCAGCGTGGCCCCATCCCAGGGGAATGAGCAGTTCTTC; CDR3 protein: CSVAPSQGNEQFF
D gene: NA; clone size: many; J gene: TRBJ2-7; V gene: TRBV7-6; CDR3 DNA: TGTGCCAGCAGCTTAGGGGAAGACAGCGAGCAGTACTTC; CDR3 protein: CASSLGEDSEQYF